This T cell receptor (beta chain) was recovered during a study of beta chain features in type 1 diabetes. Whole-study findings and limits: When cDNA is sequenced, cells with high TCR expression could be over-represented.

About this clone: Its antigen is as yet unknown.

The CDR3 is 11 amino acids. CDR1 and CDR2 from the germline V gene are ENHRY and SYGVKD. V was shortened by 7 bases and J by 6 bases, with 6 bases between the two germline ends. As every portion of the isolated RNA was reverse transcribed, the sequencing read expressed TCRB transcripts. Deep immunoSEQ sequencing covered naive, central memory and regulatory T cell samples. TCRdb's copy holds only in-frame clones and misses some; the assay was immunoSEQ multiplex PCR. The data hold roughly 610,000 clones, with about 16% observed a single time. Every single donor gave one heparinised blood draw, and these averaged roughly 100 mL. Once sorted, every population was more than 95% pure.

The V and J genes are TRBV10-3 and TRBJ1-4, with D tentatively TRBD1 (6 bases). This sequence was found in a man aged 18 to 29 in good health. What was sequenced was naive CD4+ T cells from blood. The CDR3 DNA follows: TGTGCCATCAAGGGGGATGAAAAACTGTTTTTT. It codes for CAIKGDEKLFF.